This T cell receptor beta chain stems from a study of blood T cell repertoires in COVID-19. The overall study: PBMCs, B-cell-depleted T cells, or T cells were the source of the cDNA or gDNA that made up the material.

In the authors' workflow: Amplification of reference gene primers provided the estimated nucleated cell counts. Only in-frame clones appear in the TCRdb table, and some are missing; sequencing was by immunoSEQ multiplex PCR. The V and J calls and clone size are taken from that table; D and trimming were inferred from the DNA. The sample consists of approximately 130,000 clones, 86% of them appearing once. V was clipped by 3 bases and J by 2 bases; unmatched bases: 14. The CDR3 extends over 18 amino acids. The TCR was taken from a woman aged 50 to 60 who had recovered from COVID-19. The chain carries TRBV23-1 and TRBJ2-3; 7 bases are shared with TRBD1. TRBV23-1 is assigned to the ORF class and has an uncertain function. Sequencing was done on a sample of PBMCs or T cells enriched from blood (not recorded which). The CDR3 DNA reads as TGCGCCAGCAGTCATTCAACAGGGGTGCGGAATCTCACAGATACGCAGTATTTT. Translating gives CASSHSTGVRNLTDTQYF.